This is a list of T cell receptor beta chains from one sample in a study of blood T cell repertoires in COVID-19. Generated by immunoSEQ multiplex PCR, the TCRdb table keeps only in-frame clones and is missing some. The sample comprises 75,000 to 100,000 clones, about 80% of which are singletons, and roughly 25% rests with the top ten. Sequencing input: peripheral blood. Receptor source: a man aged 65 to 79 with acute or convalescent COVID-19. The CDR3 runs from the conserved cysteine through the conserved F or W. D genes are given only for firm matches. Clone size is shown for a subset of rows, as once, few, many or a class of expanded clone.

CASSKERQGTGELFF,TGTGCCAGCAGCAAAGAGCGACAGGGGACCGGGGAGCTGTTTTTT,TRBJ2-2,few,NA,TRBV21-1
CASSLEGETQYF,TGTGCCAGCAGTTTGGAGGGAGAGACCCAGTACTTC,TRBJ2-5,NA,NA,TRBV27
CASSLRELPLHF,TGTGCCAGCAGCTTGCGGGAGTTACCCCTCCACTTT,TRBJ1-6,NA,NA,TRBV5-4
CASSEGEGYGYTF,TGTGCCAGCAGTGAGGGGGAGGGCTATGGCTACACCTTC,TRBJ1-2,few,NA,TRBV2
CASSMAQQETQYF,TGTGCCAGTAGTATGGCCCAGCAAGAGACCCAGTACTTC,TRBJ2-5,NA,NA,TRBV19
CASSFTVLAGLDEQFF,TGTGCCAGCAGTTTTACAGTACTAGCGGGACTCGATGAGCAGTTCTTC,TRBJ2-1,NA,TRBD2,TRBV27
CSSTSLGTQYF,TGCAGTTCGACTAGTTTGGGTACGCAGTATTTT,TRBJ2-3,NA,NA,TRBV20-1
CASSHRPPGHGGTKETQYF,TGTGCCAGCAGCCACAGGCCCCCCGGCCACGGGGGTACAAAAGAGACCCAGTACTTC,TRBJ2-5,NA,NA,TRBV7-3
CASSLGTGNSGANVLTF,TGCGCCAGCAGCCTCGGGACAGGGAACTCTGGGGCCAACGTCCTGACTTTC,TRBJ2-6,few,TRBD1,TRBV4-1
CASSGGRSTDTQYF,TGTGCCAGCTCGGGCGGGAGGAGCACAGATACGCAGTATTTT,TRBJ2-3,NA,TRBD2,TRBV9
CASSPGTSGSGGETQYF,TGTGCCAGCAGTCCTGGGACTAGCGGGAGCGGTGGGGAGACCCAGTACTTC,TRBJ2-5,many,TRBD2,TRBV27
CASSLAQQTEAFF,TGTGCCAGCAGTTTAGCCCAACAGACTGAAGCTTTCTTT,TRBJ1-1,NA,NA,TRBV12-3/TRBV12-4
CASTEGSSGNTIYF,TGCGCCAGCACCGAGGGCAGCTCTGGAAACACCATATATTTT,TRBJ1-3,once,NA,TRBV5-1
CASSGTEYNEQFF,TGTGCCAGCAGCGGGACAGAATACAATGAGCAGTTCTTC,TRBJ2-1,NA,TRBD1,TRBV28
CASSLVGLNTGELFF,TGTGCCAGCAGTTTAGTGGGACTGAACACCGGGGAGCTGTTTTTT,TRBJ2-2,NA,NA,TRBV28
CASSTGTSASYEQYF,TGTGCCAGCAGCACCGGGACTAGCGCCTCCTACGAGCAGTACTTC,TRBJ2-7,NA,TRBD2,TRBV7-2
CASSLTNNEQFF,TGCGCCAGCAGCTTGACAAACAATGAGCAGTTCTTC,TRBJ2-1,NA,NA,TRBV5-1
CASSSSGSPNNEQFF,TGTGCCAGCAGCTCTAGCGGGAGTCCCAACAATGAGCAGTTCTTC,TRBJ2-1,few,TRBD2,TRBV11-3
CASSSGDRRAQETQYF,TGTGCCAGTAGTTCCGGGGACAGGCGAGCCCAAGAGACCCAGTACTTC,TRBJ2-5,once,TRBD1,TRBV19
CASSLKRQPQHF,TGTGCCAGCAGCCTCAAGCGTCAGCCCCAGCATTTT,TRBJ1-5,few,NA,TRBV16
CASSPPGAGRIGSPLHF,TGTGCCAGCAGTCCCCCTGGGGCAGGGCGGATAGGGTCACCCCTCCACTTT,TRBJ1-6,NA,NA,TRBV28
CASSLGGLIPGNTIYF,TGTGCCAGCAGCTTAGGCGGCTTAATCCCTGGAAACACCATATATTTT,TRBJ1-3,NA,NA,TRBV5-4
CASVGLAASTDTQYF,TGTGCCAGCGTTGGACTAGCGGCTAGCACAGATACGCAGTATTTT,TRBJ2-3,NA,TRBD2,TRBV6-5
CASSRDRGDTGELFF,TGTGCCAGCAGCAGAGACAGGGGGGACACCGGGGAGCTGTTTTTT,TRBJ2-2,NA,TRBD1,TRBV9
CATSDLGGSWTGELFF,TGTGCCACCAGTGATTTGGGGGGCTCGTGGACCGGGGAGCTGTTTTTT,TRBJ2-2,NA,NA,TRBV24-1
CASSAARGTSTDTQYF,TGTGCCAGCAGTGCCGCCAGGGGCACTAGCACAGATACGCAGTATTTT,TRBJ2-3,NA,NA,TRBV6-4
CASSNPPGTGGLTQQYF,TGTGCCAGTAGTAACCCTCCTGGGACAGGGGGACTTACGCAGCAGTACTTC,TRBJ2-7,NA,TRBD1,TRBV19
CASSLLPTNQPQHF,TGTGCCAGCAGCTTATTACCGACTAATCAGCCCCAGCATTTT,TRBJ1-5,NA,NA,TRBV7-2
CASTRAGTDTQYF,TGTGCCAGTACCCGGGCGGGTACAGATACGCAGTATTTT,TRBJ2-3,NA,NA,TRBV19
CASSLDEYEQYF,TGTGCCAGCAGCTTAGACGAGTACGAGCAGTACTTC,TRBJ2-7,NA,NA,TRBV7-9
CASSARRAGGTTDTQYF,TGCGCCAGCAGCGCCCGAAGGGCGGGAGGTACCACAGATACGCAGTATTTT,TRBJ2-3,NA,TRBD2,TRBV4-1